This TCR beta chain was observed in a study of molecular identifiers for immune sequencing clone quantification. Germline CDR1 KGHDR, CDR2 SFDVKD. The CDR3 extends over 15 amino acids. The V and J ends lost 5 bases and 1 base, in that order; junction bases with no gene match: 6. Input for naive CD8 libraries was 20,000 to 1,000,000 sorted cells; the RNA fraction used was 10%, 30% or 50%. This clonotype has ten or more counts. TCRdb reanalysed the PCR reads using MiXCR and keeps one entry per CDR3 protein. The data show under 650,000 distinct CDR3 sequences, with about 20% seen just once and 0.85% held by the top ten.

The TCR comes from a human donor in good health. Some libraries in this study had Jurkat cell RNA spiked in. This chain joins TRBV24-1 and TRBJ2-5, with 7 bases matching TRBD1. The material sequenced was naive CD8+ T cells from blood, with Jurkat cell RNA spiked in. The sample's subset: FACS-sorted CD8+CD4-CCR7+CD45RA+ naive T cells. The CDR3 reads CATSVRTGRQETQYF. The DNA for the CDR3 is TGTGCCACCAGTGTAAGGACAGGACGCCAAGAGACCCAGTACTTC.